Following are 20 T cell receptor beta chains from one sample sequenced in a study of beta chain features in type 1 diabetes (dated by TCRdb to between 2018 and 2020). Libraries came from the immunoSEQ multiplex PCR assay. All of the isolated RNA was reverse transcribed with the High Capacity cDNA Reverse Transcription Kit, so expressed TCRB transcripts were sequenced. TCRdb took over this immuneACCESS table, retaining in-frame rearrangements with V and J assigned. Such tables are incomplete; in checked studies, under half of the missing clones stem from an unresolved V gene, and the remainder is unexplained. The sample data list hundreds of thousands of clones, and roughly a sixth of these were observed just once. Of the sample, 0.02% to 0.03% falls within the top ten clones. Sequencing was performed on naive CD4+ T cells from blood. According to the study, the label for this sample's cell subset or site signals: true naive CD4+ T cells. The receptor source for this set is a woman aged 18-29 years in good health.

The chain is built from TRBV28 and TRBJ1-5, with D hard to call. CDR3 length: 15 residues. The V gene lost 6 bases and the J gene lost 0 bases, with 12 bases spanning the gap. Germline V gene lookup returns CDR1 MDHEN and CDR2 SYDVKM. In DNA form, the CDR3 reads TGTGCCAGCAGCCCTATTACATATAGCAATCAGCCCCAGCATTTT. This codes for CASSPITYSNQPQHF.

The V gene is TRBV29-1, the J gene TRBJ1-1; tentatively, D is TRBD1 (5 bases). The CDR3 is 11 amino acids. Germline V gene lookup returns CDR1 SQVTM and CDR2 ANQGSEA. V lost 7 bases, J lost 5 bases, and 11 bases lay in between. This chain's CDR3 is CSEQRGTEAFF. CDR3 bases: TGCAGCGAACAACGGGGGACTGAAGCTTTCTTT. The whole variable domain, remainder taken from reference TRBV29-1 and TRBJ1-1, is SAVISQKPSRDICQRGTSLTIQCQVDSQVTMMFWYRQQPGQSLTLIATANQGSEATYESGFVIDKFPISRPNLTFSTLTVSNMSPEDSSIYLCSEQRGTEAFFGQGTRLTVV.

V is TRBV4-1 and J is TRBJ1-6; D is possibly TRBD1 (5 bases). Germline CDR1 reads MGHRA; CDR2 reads YSYEKL. The CDR3 consists of 16 residues. Trimming shortened V by 0 bases and J by 10 bases, and 16 bases separated the two germline ends. The chain's CDR3 is CASSQDNAGNYSPLHF. The CDR3 DNA reads TGCGCCAGCAGCCAAGATAATGCAGGGAATTACTCACCCCTCCACTTT.

Comments on this clone: The same CDR3 can be traced to other DNA sequences in this sample. This chain links TRBV6-5 with TRBJ1-2; unclear D gene. CDR1 and CDR2 from the germline V gene are MNHEY and SVGAGI. This CDR3 is 13 amino acids long. Trimming pared 2 bases from V and 0 bases from J, leaving 4 bases between. This chain's CDR3 is CASSYGANYGYTF. The CDR3 region has the DNA TGTGCCAGCAGTTACGGAGCTAACTATGGCTACACCTTC.

There are a few counts of this clone. This chain joins TRBV19 and TRBJ2-1, with D uncertain. CDR3 length: 14 amino acids. Germline-derived CDR1 and CDR2 are LNHDA and SQIVND (reference sequence). Trimming cost V 5 bases and J 0 bases, with 8 bases left between them. CDR3 residues: CASSYTSSYNEQFF. CDR3 coding DNA: TGTGCCAGTAGTTATACGAGCTCCTACAATGAGCAGTTCTTC.

This clone came up a few times. V and J are TRBV9 and TRBJ1-2; D remains unclear. Per germline, CDR1 SGDLS and CDR2 YYNGEE. The CDR3 has 14 amino acids. Deletions cut 0 bases from V and 0 bases from J, with 6 bases between. Here the CDR3 reads CASSVAGSNYGYTF. CDR3 sequence (DNA): TGTGCCAGCAGCGTAGCTGGGTCTAACTATGGCTACACCTTC.

This clone was detected a few times. The V call is TRBV6-5, the J call TRBJ2-7, with TRBD2 matching 7 bases. The germline CDR1 and CDR2 sequences are MNHEY and SVGAGI. The CDR3 covers 16 residues. With V trimmed by 2 bases and J by 2 bases, 9 bases remained unmatched. The chain's CDR3 is CASSYGPGGRTYEQYF. CDR3 nucleotide sequence: TGTGCCAGCAGTTACGGTCCGGGAGGCCGCACCTACGAGCAGTACTTC.

The chain is built from TRBV18 and TRBJ2-1, with TRBD2 identical over 13 bases. From germline, CDR1 is KGHSH and CDR2 LQKENI. V trimming: 5 bases; J trimming: 5 bases; junction bases outside the gene matches: 6. There are 16 residues in the CDR3. CDR3 amino acids: CASSTGTSGIDNEQFF. As DNA, the CDR3 is TGTGCCAGCTCAACCGGGACTAGCGGGATAGACAATGAGCAGTTCTTC.

The V call is TRBV6-6, the J call TRBJ1-5; no firm D call. CDR1 is MNHNY and CDR2 is SVGAGI in the germline V gene (reference sequence). V was clipped by 6 bases and J by 3 bases, with 9 bases between them. The CDR3 has 13 residues. The CDR3 protein is CASSDVNNQPQHF. DNA for the CDR3: TGTGCCAGCAGCGATGTGAACAATCAGCCCCAGCATTTT.

This clone turned up a few times. Other DNA sequences in this specimen translate into the identical CDR3. This rearrangement joins TRBV28 to TRBJ2-5, with D maybe TRBD2 (5 bases). V lost 5 bases to trimming and J lost 5 bases, with 12 bases between them. The CDR3 sequence is 13 residues long. CDR1 MDHEN and CDR2 SYDVKM come from the germline V gene. CDR3 sequence: CASSPGDRETQYF. The CDR3, as DNA: TGTGCCAGCAGTCCCGGGGATAGGGAGACCCAGTACTTC.

The sample holds a few counts of this clone. This chain joins TRBV6-5 and TRBJ2-1, with 11 bases lining up with TRBD2. Germline CDR1 is MNHEY and CDR2 is SVGAGI. There are 15 residues in the CDR3. The junction had 3 bases not matched to a gene; V was cut back by 5 bases and J by 3 bases. The CDR3 DNA reads as TGTGCCAGCAGTCGTGGACTAGCGGGCTACAATGAGCAGTTCTTC. Encoded protein: CASSRGLAGYNEQFF.

The genes are TRBV7-2 and TRBJ2-7; TRBD1 might be the D (6 bases). V dropped 4 bases and J dropped 3 bases, with 19 bases sitting between them. The CDR3 has 16 amino acids. Germline-derived CDR1 and CDR2 are SGHTA and FQGNSA. DNA for the CDR3: TGTGCCAGCAGCTCACGTCAGGGGTGGGGGATCTACGAGCAGTACTTC. Residues: CASSSRQGWGIYEQYF.

This clone was seen only a few times. The chain is built from TRBV21-1 and TRBJ2-5; TRBD1 is the table's D call and was not checked against the DNA. TRBV21-1 counts as a pseudogene. This CDR3 has 16 residues. The CDR3 region has the DNA TGTGCCAGCAGCAGCCTAGGGGGCAGAGTCCAAGAGACCCAGTACTTC. Its translation is CASSSLGGRVQETQYF.

This clone was recorded a few times. The V call is TRBV5-6, the J call TRBJ2-3, with D maybe TRBD2 (6 bases). The V end lost 0 bases, the J end lost 2 bases, and 13 bases lay between the germline ends. The CDR3 covers 16 residues. Germline V gives CDR1 SGHDT, CDR2 YYEEEE. CDR3 DNA sequence: TGTGCCAGCAGCTTGGGGCTAGCGCTTTACACAGATACGCAGTATTTT. Translation: CASSLGLALYTDTQYF.

The chain links TRBV10-3 to TRBJ1-1, with D perhaps matching TRBD1 (6 bases). V was cut by 4 bases and J by 1 base, with 16 bases left in between. This CDR3 region has 16 residues. Per the germline V gene, CDR1 is ENHRY and CDR2 is SYGVKD. CDR3 protein: CAISVGYLGANTEAFF. In DNA form, the CDR3 reads TGTGCCATCAGTGTCGGTTATCTGGGGGCGAACACTGAAGCTTTCTTT.

V gene TRBV18 combines with J gene TRBJ2-5, with D perhaps TRBD1 (6 bases). The germline gives CDR1 KGHSH, CDR2 LQKENI. V was cut by 2 bases and J by 5 bases, with 12 bases left in between. The CDR3 runs 14 residues. Written as DNA, the CDR3 is TGTGCCAGCTCACCAACGCAGGGGCATGAGACCCAGTACTTC. Its protein is CASSPTQGHETQYF.

This clone was observed a handful of times. In nucleotides, the CDR3 is TGTGCCAGCAGTTACGGGTGGGGGCTTGGCTATGGCTACACCTTC. Its translation is CASSYGWGLGYGYTF. The chain has TRBV6-5 and TRBJ1-2; possible D gene TRBD1, 6 bases. CDR3 length equals 15 residues. V was cut by 2 bases and J by 4 bases, with 14 bases left in between. CDR1 is MNHEY and CDR2 is SVGAGI in the germline V gene.

V usage is TRBV19 and J usage is TRBJ2-3; D is undetermined. The V gene's germline CDR1 is LNHDA and CDR2 SQIVND (reference sequence). The CDR3 covers 15 residues. V was shortened by 5 bases and J by 0 bases, with 12 bases between the two germline ends. The CDR3 loop reads CASSLRARSTDTQYF. In DNA form, the CDR3 reads TGTGCCAGTAGTCTCCGGGCCCGAAGCACAGATACGCAGTATTTT.

The chain employs TRBV6-5 and TRBJ1-1; unclear D gene. The CDR3 runs 15 residues. Germline values: CDR1 MNHEY, CDR2 SVGAGI. V was pared by 0 bases and J by 5 bases, with 13 bases between. CDR3 amino acids: CASSYSERWVTEAFF. DNA of the CDR3: TGTGCCAGCAGTTACTCTGAACGGTGGGTTACTGAAGCTTTCTTT.

A few counts support this clone. The V call is TRBV7-6, the J call TRBJ2-2, with D unclear. Trimming removed 5 bases from V and 6 bases from J, with 7 bases in between. The CDR3 extends over 12 amino acids. The germline V gene encodes CDR1 SGHVS and CDR2 FNYEAQ. The chain's CDR3 is CASSPIAGELFF. The CDR3 region has the DNA TGTGCCAGCAGCCCGATCGCCGGGGAGCTGTTTTTT.